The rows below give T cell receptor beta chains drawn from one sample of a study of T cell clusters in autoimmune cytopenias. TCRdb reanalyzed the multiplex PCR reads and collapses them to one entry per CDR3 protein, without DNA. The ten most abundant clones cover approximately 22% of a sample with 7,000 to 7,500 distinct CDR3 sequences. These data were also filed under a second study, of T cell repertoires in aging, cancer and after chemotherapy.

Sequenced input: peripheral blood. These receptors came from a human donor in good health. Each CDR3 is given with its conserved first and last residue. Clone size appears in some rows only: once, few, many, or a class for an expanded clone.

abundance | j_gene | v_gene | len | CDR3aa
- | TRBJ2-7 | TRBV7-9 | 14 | CASSRPGLSYEQYF
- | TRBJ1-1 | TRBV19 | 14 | CASSIRGILTEAFF
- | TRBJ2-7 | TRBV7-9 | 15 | CASSLRDRGFYEQYF
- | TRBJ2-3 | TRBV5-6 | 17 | CASSLGLAGALMDTQYF
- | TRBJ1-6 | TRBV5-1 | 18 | CASSLDTGTGGRNSPLHF
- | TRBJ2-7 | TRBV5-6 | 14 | CASSLQGISYEQYF
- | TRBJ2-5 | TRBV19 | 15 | CATRAGGYFQETQYF
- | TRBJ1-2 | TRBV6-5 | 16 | CASSGGGQLGYYGYTF
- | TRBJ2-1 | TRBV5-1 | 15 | CASSLVPELSNEQFF
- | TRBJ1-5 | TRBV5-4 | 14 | CASSLDPTNQPQHF
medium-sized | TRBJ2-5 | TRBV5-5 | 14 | CASSLVVEQETQYF
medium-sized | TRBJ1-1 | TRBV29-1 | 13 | CSAEDTMNTEAFF
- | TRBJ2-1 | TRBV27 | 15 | CASSLTSGGPNEQFF
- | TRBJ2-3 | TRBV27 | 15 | CASSLWSGGTDTQYF
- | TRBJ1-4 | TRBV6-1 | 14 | CASSPGAGNEKLFF
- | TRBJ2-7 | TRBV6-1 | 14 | CASTTGGDSYEQYF
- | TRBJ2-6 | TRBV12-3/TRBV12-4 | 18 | CASSFLTGGIGGANVLTF
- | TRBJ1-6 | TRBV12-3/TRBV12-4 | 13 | CASTPGRSSPLHF
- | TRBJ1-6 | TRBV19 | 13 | CASAVTGGSPLHF
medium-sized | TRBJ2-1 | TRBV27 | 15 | CASSSLAGTYNEQFF
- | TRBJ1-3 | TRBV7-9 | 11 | CAQPPGNTIYF
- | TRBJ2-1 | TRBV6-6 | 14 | CASSSGLAGNEQFF
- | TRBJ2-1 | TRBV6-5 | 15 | CASRPFGAPDNEQFF
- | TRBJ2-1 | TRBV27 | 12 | CASSLLGDEQFF
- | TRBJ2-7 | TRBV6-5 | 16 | CASTIMSGSGSYEQYF
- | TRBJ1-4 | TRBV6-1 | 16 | CASRFSVGRTNEKLFF
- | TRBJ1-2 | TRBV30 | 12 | CAWSPESYGYTF
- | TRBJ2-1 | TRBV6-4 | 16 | CASSDSGGSQENEQFF
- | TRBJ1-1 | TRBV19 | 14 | CASSSPWTVTEAFF
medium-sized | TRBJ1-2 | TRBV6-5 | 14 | CASRRTEGYGGYTF
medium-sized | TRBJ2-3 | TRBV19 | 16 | CASSMGGVGRADTQYF
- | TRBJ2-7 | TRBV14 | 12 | CASSQSRYEQYF
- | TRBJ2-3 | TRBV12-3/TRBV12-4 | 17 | CASSLLASGSDTDTQYF
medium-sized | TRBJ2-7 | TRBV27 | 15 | CASKEGVSRRDEQYF
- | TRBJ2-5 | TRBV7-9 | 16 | CASSSRAAQAEETQYF
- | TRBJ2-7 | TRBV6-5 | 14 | CASTNRETAYEQYF
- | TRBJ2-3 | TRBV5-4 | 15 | CASSWDFFGTDTQYF
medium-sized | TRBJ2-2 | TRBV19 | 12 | CATWTGTGELFF
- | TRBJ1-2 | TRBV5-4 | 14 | CASSLDRPNYGYTF
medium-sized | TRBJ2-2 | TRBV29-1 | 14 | CSHAGNRNTGELFF
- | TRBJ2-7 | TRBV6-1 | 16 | CASSGVGTGNTYEQYF
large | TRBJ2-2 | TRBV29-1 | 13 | CSARERNTGELFF
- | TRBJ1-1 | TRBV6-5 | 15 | CASSYGRVQNTEAFF
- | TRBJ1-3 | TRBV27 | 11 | CASSSGNTIYF
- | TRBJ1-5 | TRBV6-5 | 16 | CASSPRRGYSNQPQHF
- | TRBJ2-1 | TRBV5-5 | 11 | CASSFNNEQFF
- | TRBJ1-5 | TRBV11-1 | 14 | CASSLAGSNQPQHF
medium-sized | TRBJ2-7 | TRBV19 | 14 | CASSLSGYSYEQYF
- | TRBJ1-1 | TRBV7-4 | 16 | CASSSYLDPLNTEAFF
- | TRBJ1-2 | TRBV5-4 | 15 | CASSPMVQGYRGYTF
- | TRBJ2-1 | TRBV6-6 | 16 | CASSWSAGGPYNEQFF
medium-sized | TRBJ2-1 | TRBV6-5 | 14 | CASTLGRLNNEQFF
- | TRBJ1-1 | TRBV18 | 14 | CASSRTDRDTEAFF
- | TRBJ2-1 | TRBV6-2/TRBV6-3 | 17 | CASSYSSPSGIYNEQFF
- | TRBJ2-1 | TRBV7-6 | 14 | CASSLVGGVSEQFF
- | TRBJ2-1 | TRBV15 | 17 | CATSRDVLAGGQNEQFF
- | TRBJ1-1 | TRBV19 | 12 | CASSQGETEAFF